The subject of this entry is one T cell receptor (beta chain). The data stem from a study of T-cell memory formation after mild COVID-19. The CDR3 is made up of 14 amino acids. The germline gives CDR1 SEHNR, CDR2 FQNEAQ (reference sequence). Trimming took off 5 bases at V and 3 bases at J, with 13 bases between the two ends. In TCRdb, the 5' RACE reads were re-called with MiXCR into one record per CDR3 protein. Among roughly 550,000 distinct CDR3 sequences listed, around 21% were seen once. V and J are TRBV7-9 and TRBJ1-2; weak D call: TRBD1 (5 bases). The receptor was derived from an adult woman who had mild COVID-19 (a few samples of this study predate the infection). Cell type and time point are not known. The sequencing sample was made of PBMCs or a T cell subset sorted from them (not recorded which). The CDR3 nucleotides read TGTGCCAGCAGCCCAGAGGGGACGTACTATGGCTACACCTTC. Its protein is CASSPEGTYYGYTF.